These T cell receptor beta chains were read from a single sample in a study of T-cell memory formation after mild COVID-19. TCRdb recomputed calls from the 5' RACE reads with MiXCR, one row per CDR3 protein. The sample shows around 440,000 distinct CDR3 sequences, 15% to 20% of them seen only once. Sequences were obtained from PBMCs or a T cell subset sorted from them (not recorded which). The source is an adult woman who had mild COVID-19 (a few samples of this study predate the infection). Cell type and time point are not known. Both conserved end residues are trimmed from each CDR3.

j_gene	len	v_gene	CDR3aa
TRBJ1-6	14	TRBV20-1	SHEPPSSSYNSPLH
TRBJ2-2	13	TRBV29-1	SVEAGTGLTGELF
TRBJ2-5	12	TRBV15	ATSRPQSGETQY
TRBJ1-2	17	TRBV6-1	ASSEPSRAFYGRNYGYT
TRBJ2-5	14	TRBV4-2	ASSQGTSGGVQTQY
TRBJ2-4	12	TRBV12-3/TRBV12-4	ASRGGVAKNIQY
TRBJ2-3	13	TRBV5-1	ASSTTGSGTDTQY
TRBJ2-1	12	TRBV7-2	ASSLGASRQGRF
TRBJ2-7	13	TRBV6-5	ASSYRGTGSYEQY
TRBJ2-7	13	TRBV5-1	ASSLEPSGAYEQY
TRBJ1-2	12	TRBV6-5	ASSPTTGYFGYT